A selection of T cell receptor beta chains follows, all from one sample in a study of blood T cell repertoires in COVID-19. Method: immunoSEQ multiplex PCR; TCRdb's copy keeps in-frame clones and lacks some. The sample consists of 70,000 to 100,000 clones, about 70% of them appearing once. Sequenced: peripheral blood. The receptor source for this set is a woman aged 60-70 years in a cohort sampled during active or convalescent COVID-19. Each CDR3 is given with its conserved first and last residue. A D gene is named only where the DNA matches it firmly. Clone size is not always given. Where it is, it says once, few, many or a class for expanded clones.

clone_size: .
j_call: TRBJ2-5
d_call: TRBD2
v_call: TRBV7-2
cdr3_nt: TGTGCCAGCAGCTTAGGACTAGCGGAGCCTCGGGAGACCCAGTACTTC
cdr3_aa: CASSLGLAEPRETQYF

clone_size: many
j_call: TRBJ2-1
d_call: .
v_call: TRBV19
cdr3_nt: TGTGCCAGTAGTATTCGGAGGGCCGCGAGCTCCTACAATGAGCAGTTCTTC
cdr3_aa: CASSIRRAASSYNEQFF

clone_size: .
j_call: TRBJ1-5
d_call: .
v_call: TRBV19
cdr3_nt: TGTGCCAGTAGTATAGCCCAGGCACTGGGTCAGCCCCAGCATTTT
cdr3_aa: CASSIAQALGQPQHF

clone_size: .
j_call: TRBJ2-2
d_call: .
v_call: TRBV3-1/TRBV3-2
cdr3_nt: TGTGCCAGCAGCCAATCGCTCCAGGGCCCCGGGGAGCTGTTTTTT
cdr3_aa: CASSQSLQGPGELFF

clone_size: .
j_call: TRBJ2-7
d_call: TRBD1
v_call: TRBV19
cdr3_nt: TGTGCCAGTAGTATAGACACCGGGACAGGGGGGGTCTACGAGCAGTACTTC
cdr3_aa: CASSIDTGTGGVYEQYF

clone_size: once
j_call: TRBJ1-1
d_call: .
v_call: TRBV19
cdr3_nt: TGTGCCAGTACCAGAAGGGGGAACACTGAAGCTTTCTTT
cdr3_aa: CASTRRGNTEAFF

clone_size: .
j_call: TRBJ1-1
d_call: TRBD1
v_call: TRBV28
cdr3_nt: TGTGCCAGCAGTTTAATGGGGACAGTGGTAAGTGAAGCTTTCTTT
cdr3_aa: CASSLMGTVVSEAFF

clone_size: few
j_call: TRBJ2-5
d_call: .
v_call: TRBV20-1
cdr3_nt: TGCAGTGCCTACCGGGGGGAGACCCAGTACTTC
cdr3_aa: CSAYRGETQYF

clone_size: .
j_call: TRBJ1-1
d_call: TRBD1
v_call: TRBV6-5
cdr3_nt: TGTGCCAGCAGTTACACCAGGACAGGGGAAGCTTTCTTT
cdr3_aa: CASSYTRTGEAFF

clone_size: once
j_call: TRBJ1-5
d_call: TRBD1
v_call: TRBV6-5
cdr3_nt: TGTGCCAGCAGCTGGGACAGGGGGCACCAGCCCCAGCATTTT
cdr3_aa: CASSWDRGHQPQHF

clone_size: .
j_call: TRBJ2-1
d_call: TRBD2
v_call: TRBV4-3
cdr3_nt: TGCGCCAGCAGCCAAGAAAGAAGCGGGGCGCAGTTCTTC
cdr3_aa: CASSQERSGAQFF

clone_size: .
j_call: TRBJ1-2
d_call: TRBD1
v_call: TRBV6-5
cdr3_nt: TGTGCCAGCAGTTACTGGCAGGGGGCCTATGGCTACACCTTC
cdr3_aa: CASSYWQGAYGYTF

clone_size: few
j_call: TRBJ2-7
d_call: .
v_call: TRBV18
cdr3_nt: TGTGCCAGCTCACCAAACGGAGGAGGACGGACCTCCTACGAGCAGTACTTC
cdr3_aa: CASSPNGGGRTSYEQYF

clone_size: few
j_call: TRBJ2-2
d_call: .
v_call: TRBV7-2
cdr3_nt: TGTGCCAGCAGCTTAGTAGCCCCACCACTAGGGAGCGGGGAGCTGTTTTTT
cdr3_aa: CASSLVAPPLGSGELFF

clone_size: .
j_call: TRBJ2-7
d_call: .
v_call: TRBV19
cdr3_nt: TGTGCCAGTAGTATCGGATGGGGCCCCTCCTACGAGCAGTACTTC
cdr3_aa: CASSIGWGPSYEQYF

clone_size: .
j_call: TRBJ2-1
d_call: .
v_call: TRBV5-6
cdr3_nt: TGTGCCAGCAGCTTAGTTGGGACAATGGGGGTCAATGAGCAGTTCTTC
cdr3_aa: CASSLVGTMGVNEQFF

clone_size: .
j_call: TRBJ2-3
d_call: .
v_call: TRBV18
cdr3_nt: TGTGCCAGCTCACCCATCCAGGGTCGGTTCACAGATACGCAGTATTTT
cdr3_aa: CASSPIQGRFTDTQYF

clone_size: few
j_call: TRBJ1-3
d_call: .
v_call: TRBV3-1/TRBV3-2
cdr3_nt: TGTGCCAGCAGCCCTCAGAACACTGGAAACACCATATATTTT
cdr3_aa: CASSPQNTGNTIYF

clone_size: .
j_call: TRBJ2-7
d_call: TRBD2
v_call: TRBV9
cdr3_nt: TGTGCCAGCAGCGTAGCGGCGGGGGGGCCAGGCGAGCAGTACTTC
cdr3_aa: CASSVAAGGPGEQYF

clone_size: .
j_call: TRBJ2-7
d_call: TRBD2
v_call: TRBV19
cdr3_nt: TGTGCCAGTAGTAGCAGCGGGGGGGGCTACGAGCAGTACTTC
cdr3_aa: CASSSSGGGYEQYF

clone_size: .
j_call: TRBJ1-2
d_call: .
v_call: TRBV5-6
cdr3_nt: TGTGCCAGCAGCTTGTCGGGGGTTAACTATGGCTACACCTTC
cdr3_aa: CASSLSGVNYGYTF

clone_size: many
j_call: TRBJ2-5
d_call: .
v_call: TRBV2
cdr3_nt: TGTGCCAGCACGGCGGTCTCCGAGACCCAGTACTTC
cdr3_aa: CASTAVSETQYF

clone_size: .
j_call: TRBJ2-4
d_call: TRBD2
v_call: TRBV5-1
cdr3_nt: TGCGCCAGCAGCTCTAGCGGGGGGGTAGCCAAAAACATTCAGTACTTC
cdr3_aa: CASSSSGGVAKNIQYF

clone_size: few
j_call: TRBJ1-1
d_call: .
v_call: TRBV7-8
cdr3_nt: TGTGCCAGCAGCTTAGAACGGGGGAAAGCTTTCTTT
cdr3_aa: CASSLERGKAFF

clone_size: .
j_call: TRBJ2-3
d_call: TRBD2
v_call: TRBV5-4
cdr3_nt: TGTGCCAGCAGCTCGGGACTAGGTATACGAGATACGCAGTATTTT
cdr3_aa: CASSSGLGIRDTQYF

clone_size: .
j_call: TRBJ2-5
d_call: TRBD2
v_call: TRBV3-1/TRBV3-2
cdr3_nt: TGTGCCAGCAGCCTAACTAGCGGGGCGCACCAAGAGACCCAGTACTTC
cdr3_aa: CASSLTSGAHQETQYF

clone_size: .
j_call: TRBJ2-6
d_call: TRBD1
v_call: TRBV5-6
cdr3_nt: TGTGCCAGCAGCTTGGCGACAGGGCCTCCTGGGGCCAACGTCCTGACTTTC
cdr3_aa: CASSLATGPPGANVLTF

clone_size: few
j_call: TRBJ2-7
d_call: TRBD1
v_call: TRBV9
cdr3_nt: TGTGCCAGCAGCGAAAGACAGGGGTCCTACGAGCAGTACTTC
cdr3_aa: CASSERQGSYEQYF

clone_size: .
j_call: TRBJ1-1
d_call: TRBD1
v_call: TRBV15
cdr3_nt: TGTGCCACCAGCAGAACCGGGACAGGTGGCAATGTAGGAGCTTTCTTT
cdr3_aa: CATSRTGTGGNVGAFF

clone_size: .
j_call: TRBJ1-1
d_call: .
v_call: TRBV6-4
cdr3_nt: TGTGCCAGCAGACCCGACAGGATGAACACTGAAGCTTTCTTT
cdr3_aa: CASRPDRMNTEAFF

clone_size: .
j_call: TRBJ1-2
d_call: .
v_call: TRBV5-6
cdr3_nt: TGTGCCAGCAGCCTAATGGACACTCGCTATGGCTACACCTTC
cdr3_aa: CASSLMDTRYGYTF

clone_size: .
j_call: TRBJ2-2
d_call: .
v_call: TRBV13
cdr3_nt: TGTGCCAGCAGCTTAAGTACGGGGGTAAACACCGGGGAGCTGTTTTTT
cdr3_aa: CASSLSTGVNTGELFF

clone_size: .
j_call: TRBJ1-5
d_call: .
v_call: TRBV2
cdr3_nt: TGTGCCAGCAGTGACAGAAATCAGCCCCAGCATTTT
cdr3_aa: CASSDRNQPQHF

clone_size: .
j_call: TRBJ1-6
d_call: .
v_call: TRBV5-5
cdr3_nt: TGTGCCAGCAGCTTGGAACCGGGTCTGGGTTTCTCCTATAATTCACCCCTCCACTTT
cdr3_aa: CASSLEPGLGFSYNSPLHF

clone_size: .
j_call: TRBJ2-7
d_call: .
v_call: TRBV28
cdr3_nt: TGTGCCACTGGACTTTCCTACGAGCAGTACTTC
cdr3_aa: CATGLSYEQYF

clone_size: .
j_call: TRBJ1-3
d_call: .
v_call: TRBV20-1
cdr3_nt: TGCAGTGCAAAGAGAGGAAACACCATATATTTT
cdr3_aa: CSAKRGNTIYF

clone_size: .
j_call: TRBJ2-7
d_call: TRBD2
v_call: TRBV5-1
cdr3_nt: TGCGCCAGCAGCTTGGCCGGGGGGATCGAGCAGTACTTC
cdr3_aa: CASSLAGGIEQYF

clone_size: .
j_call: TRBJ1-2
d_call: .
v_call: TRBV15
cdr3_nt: TGTGCCACCAGCAATTCCAGGGCGTATGGCTACACCTTC
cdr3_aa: CATSNSRAYGYTF

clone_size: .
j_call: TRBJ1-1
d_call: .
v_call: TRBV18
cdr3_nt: TGTGCCAGCTCACCACCGTCCCAGGGAGGGTTCATGAACACTGAAGCTTTCTTT
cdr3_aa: CASSPPSQGGFMNTEAFF

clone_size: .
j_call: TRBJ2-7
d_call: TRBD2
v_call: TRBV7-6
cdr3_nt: TGTGCCAGCAGCTTGGGCGGGGGGTACGAGCAGTACTTC
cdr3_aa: CASSLGGGYEQYF

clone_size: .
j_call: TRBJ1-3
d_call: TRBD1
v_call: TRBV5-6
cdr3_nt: TGTGCCAGCAGGACGACAGGGGCTGGAAACACCATATATTTT
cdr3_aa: CASRTTGAGNTIYF

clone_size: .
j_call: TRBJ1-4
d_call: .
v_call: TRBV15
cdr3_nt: TGTGCCACCAGCAGAGTTCAGGTCTATGAAAAACTGTTTTTT
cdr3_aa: CATSRVQVYEKLFF

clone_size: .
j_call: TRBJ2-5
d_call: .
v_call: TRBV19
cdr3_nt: TGTGCCAGTAGTATGGGGGGAGCCCAAGAGACCCAGTACTTC
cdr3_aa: CASSMGGAQETQYF

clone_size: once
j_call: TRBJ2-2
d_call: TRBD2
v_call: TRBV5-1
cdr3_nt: TGCGCCAGCAGCCGTACGGGGGGGCTTGCCACCGGGGAGCTGTTTTTT
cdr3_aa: CASSRTGGLATGELFF

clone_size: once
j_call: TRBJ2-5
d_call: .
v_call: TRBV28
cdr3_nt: TGTGCCAGCAGTTACACGACAGGATCTCAAGAGACCCAGTACTTC
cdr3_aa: CASSYTTGSQETQYF

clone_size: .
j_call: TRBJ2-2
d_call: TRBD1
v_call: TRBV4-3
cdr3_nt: TGCGCCAGCAGCCAAGATTGGACAGGGGGCTCCACCGGGGAGCTGTTTTTT
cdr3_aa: CASSQDWTGGSTGELFF

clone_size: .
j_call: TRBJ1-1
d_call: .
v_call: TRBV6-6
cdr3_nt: TGTGCCAGCTCCGTACCCTTCGTGGGGGGGAACACTGAAGCTTTCTTT
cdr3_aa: CASSVPFVGGNTEAFF

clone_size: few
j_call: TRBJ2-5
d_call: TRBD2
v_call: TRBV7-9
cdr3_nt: TGTGCCAGCAGCCCCGGACTAGCCCAAGAGACCCAGTACTTC
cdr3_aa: CASSPGLAQETQYF

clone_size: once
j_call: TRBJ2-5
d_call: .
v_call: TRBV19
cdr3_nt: TGTGCCAGTAGTAGACGGGGGTCCCCGCAAGAGACCCAGTACTTC
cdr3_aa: CASSRRGSPQETQYF

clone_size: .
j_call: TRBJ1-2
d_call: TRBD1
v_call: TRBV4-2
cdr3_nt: TGTGCCAGCAGCCACCCGGGACAGATGCATGGCTACACCTTC
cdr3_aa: CASSHPGQMHGYTF

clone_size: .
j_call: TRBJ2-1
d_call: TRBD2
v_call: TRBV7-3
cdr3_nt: TGTGCCAGCAGCTTTCTAGCGGGGGGGAGGAATGAGCAGTTCTTC
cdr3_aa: CASSFLAGGRNEQFF

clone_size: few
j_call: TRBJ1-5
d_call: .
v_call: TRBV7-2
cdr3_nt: TGTGCCAGCAGCTTATATGGGGGGAGCAATCAGCCCCAGCATTTT
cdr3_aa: CASSLYGGSNQPQHF

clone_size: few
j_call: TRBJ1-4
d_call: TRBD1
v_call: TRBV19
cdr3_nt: TGTGCCAGTAGTATCGACAGGGCAGGTGAAAAACTGTTTTTT
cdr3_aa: CASSIDRAGEKLFF

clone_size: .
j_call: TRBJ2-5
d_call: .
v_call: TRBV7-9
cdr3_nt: TGTGCCAGCAGTTTGGGCCCGAATCTTGAGACCCAGTACTTC
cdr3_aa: CASSLGPNLETQYF

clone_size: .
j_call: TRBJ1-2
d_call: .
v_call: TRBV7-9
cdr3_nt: TGTGCCAGCAGCTTCCCCAGGGGCCCTTTATATGGCTACACCTTC
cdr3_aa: CASSFPRGPLYGYTF